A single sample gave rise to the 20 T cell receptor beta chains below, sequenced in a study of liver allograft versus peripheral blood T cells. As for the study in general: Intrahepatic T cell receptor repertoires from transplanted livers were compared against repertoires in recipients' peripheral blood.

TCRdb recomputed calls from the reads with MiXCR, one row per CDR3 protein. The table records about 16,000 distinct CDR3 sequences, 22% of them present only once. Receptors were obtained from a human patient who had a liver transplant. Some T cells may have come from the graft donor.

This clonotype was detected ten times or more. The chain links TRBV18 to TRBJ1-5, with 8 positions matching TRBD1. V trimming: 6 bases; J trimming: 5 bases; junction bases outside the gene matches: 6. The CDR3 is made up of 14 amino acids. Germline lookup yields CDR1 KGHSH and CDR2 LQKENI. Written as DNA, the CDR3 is TGTGCCAGCTCTACCTTGGACAGGGATCAGCCCCAGCATTTT. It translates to CASSTLDRDQPQHF. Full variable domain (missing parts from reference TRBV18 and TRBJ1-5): NAGVMQNPRHLVRRRGQEARLRCSPMKGHSHVYWYRQLPEEGLKFMVYLQKENIIDESGMPKERFSAEFPKEGPSILRIQQVVRGDSAAYFCASSTLDRDQPQHFGDGTRLSIL.

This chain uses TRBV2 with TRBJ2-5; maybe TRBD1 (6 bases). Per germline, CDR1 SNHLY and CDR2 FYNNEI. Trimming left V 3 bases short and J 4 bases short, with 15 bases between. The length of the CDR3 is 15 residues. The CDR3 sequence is CASSDRGQRAETQYF. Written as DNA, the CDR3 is TGTGCCAGCAGTGACCGAGGACAGAGGGCAGAGACCCAGTACTTC.

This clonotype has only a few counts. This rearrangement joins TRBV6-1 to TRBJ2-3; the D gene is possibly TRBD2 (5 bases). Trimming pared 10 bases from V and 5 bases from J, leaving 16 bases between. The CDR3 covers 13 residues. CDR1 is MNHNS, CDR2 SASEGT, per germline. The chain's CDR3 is CATELEFRDTQYF. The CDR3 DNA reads TGTGCCACCGAACTAGAATTTCGAGATACGCAGTATTTT.

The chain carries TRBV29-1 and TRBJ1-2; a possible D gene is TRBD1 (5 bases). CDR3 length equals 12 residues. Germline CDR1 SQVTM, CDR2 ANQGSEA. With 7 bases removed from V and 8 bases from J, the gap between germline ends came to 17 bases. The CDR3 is CSGSGGWEGYTF. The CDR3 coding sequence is TGCAGCGGTAGCGGGGGGTGGGAAGGCTACACCTTC.

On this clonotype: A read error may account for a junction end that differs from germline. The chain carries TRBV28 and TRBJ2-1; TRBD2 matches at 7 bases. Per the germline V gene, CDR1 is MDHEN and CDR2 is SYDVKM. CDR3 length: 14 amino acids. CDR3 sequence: CTSSFERENNEQFF. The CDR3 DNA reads TGTACCAGCAGTTTTGAGCGGGAAAACAATGAGCAGTTCTTC.

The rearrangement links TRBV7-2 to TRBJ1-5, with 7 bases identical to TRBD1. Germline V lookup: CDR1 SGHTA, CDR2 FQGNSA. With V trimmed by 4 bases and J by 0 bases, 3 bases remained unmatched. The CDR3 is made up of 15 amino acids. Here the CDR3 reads CASSWGQHSNQPQHF. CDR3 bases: TGTGCCAGCAGCTGGGGACAGCATAGCAATCAGCCCCAGCATTTT.

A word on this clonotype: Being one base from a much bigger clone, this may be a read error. The DNA of the CDR3 is TGTCCCAGCGGACCCGGGACAGGGTATAATTCACCCCTCCACTTT. Amino acid sequence: CPSGPGTGYNSPLHF. The chain has TRBV27 and TRBJ1-6; 9 bases map to TRBD1. CDR1 and CDR2 (germline): MNHEY, SMNVEV (reference sequence). The CDR3 covers 15 residues.

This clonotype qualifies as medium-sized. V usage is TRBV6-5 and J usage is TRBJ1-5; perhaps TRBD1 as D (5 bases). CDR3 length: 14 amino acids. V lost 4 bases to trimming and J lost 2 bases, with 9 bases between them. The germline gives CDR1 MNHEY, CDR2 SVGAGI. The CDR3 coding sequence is TGTGCCAGCAGTTCCTGGGACGGCAATCAGCCCCAGCATTTT. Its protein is CASSSWDGNQPQHF.

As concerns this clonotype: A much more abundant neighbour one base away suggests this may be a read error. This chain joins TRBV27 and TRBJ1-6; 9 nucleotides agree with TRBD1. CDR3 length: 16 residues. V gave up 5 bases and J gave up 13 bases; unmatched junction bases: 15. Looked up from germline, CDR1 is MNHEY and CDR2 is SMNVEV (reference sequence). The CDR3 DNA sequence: TGTGCCAGCAGTGATTCGGGACAGGGATTTTCAGGTCCCCTCCACTTT. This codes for CASSDSGQGFSGPLHF.

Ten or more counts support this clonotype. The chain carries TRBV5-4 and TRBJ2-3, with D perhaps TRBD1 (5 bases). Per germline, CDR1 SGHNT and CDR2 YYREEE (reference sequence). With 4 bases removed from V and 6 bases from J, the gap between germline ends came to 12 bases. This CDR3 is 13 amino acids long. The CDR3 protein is CASSVGVSDTQYF. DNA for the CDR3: TGTGCCAGCAGCGTAGGGGTCTCCGATACGCAGTATTTT.

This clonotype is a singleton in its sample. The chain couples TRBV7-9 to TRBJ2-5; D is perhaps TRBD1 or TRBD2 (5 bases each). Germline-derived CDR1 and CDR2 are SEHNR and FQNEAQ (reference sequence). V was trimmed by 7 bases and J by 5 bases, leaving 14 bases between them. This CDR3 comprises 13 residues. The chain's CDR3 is CASTLQGVETQYF. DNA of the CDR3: TGTGCCAGCACCTTGCAGGGAGTCGAGACCCAGTACTTC.

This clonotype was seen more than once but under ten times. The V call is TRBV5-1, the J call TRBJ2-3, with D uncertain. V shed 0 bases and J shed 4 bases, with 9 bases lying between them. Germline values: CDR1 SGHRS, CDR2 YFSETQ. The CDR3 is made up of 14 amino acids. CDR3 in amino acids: CASSLVVGPDTQYF. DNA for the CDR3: TGCGCCAGCAGCTTGGTTGTAGGACCAGATACGCAGTATTTT.

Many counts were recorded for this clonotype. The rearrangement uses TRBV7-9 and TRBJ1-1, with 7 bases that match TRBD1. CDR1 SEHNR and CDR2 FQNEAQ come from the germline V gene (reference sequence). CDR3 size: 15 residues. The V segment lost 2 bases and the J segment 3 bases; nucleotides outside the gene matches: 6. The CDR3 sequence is CASSLRHGTDTEAFF. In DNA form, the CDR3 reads TGTGCCAGCAGCTTAAGGCACGGGACAGACACTGAAGCTTTCTTT.

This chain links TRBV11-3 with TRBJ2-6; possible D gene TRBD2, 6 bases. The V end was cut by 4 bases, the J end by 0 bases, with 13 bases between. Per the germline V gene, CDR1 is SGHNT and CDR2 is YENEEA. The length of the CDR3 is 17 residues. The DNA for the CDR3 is TGTGCCAGCAGCTCGGCGGGATGGGGCTCTGGGGCCAACGTCCTGACTTTC. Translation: CASSSAGWGSGANVLTF.

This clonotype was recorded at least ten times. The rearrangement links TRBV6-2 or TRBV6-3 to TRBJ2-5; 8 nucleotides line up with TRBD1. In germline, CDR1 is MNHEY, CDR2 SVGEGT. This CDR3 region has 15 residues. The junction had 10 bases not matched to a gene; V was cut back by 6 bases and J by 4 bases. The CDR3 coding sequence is TGTGCCAGCAGCCCACACCAGACAGGGGCAGAGACCCAGTACTTC. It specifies CASSPHQTGAETQYF.

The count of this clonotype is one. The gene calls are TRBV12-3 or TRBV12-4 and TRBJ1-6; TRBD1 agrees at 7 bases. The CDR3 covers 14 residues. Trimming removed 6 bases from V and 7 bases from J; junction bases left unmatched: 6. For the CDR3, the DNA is TGTGCCAGCAGATGGACAGGACAGAATTCACCCCTCCACTTT. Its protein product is CASRWTGQNSPLHF.

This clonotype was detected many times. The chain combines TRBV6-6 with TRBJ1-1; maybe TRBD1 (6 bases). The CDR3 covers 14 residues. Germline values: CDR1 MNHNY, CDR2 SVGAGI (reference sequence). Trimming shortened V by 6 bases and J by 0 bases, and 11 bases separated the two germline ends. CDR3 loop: CASRRQAMNTEAFF. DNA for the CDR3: TGTGCCAGCAGGCGACAGGCTATGAACACTGAAGCTTTCTTT.

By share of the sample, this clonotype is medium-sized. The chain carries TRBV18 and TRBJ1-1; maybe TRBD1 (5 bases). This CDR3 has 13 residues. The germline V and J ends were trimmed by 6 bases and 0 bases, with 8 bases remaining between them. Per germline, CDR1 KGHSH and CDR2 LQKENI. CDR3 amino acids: CASSEDMNTEAFF. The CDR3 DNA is TGTGCCAGCTCGGAGGACATGAACACTGAAGCTTTCTTT.

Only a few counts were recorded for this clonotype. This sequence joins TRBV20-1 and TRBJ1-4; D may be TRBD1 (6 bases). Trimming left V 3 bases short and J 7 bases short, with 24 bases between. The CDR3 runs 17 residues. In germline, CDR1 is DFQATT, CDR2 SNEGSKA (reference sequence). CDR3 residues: CSARAFGQTAFGEKLFF. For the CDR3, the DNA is TGCAGTGCTAGGGCCTTTGGACAGACGGCGTTTGGTGAAAAACTGTTTTTT.

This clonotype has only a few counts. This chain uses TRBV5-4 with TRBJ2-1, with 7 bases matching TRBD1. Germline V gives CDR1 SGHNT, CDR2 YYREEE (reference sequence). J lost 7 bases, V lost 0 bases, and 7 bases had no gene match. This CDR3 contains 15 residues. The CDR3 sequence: CASSLAGTEINEQFF. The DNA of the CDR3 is TGTGCCAGCAGCTTGGCGGGGACAGAGATTAATGAGCAGTTCTTC.